The clone carrying this TCR beta chain was counted ten times or more. This entry belongs to a study of metastatic and nonmetastatic thyroid tumors. Study background: Across peripheral blood and tumor or nodule tissue samples taken from malignant and benign thyroid patients, the repertoires were compared with one another.

V was clipped by 3 bases and J by 2 bases, with 7 bases between them. There are 13 residues in the CDR3. Germline lookup yields CDR1 DFQATT and CDR2 SNEGSKA (reference sequence). TCRdb recomputed clones from the PCR reads via MiXCR. Among about 25,000 clones listed, about 13% were seen once. Before thyroid surgery, none of the patients had received any treatment. The chain joins TRBV20-1 to TRBJ2-2; D is unresolved. Sequenced input: blood. The clonotype originates from a female donor with papillary thyroid cancer or a benign thyroid nodule (not recorded which). Some clones in this sample may be carry-over from other donors' samples. The CDR3 coding sequence is TGCAGTGCTAGTCTCCACAACACCGGGGAGCTGTTTTTT. It encodes CSASLHNTGELFF.